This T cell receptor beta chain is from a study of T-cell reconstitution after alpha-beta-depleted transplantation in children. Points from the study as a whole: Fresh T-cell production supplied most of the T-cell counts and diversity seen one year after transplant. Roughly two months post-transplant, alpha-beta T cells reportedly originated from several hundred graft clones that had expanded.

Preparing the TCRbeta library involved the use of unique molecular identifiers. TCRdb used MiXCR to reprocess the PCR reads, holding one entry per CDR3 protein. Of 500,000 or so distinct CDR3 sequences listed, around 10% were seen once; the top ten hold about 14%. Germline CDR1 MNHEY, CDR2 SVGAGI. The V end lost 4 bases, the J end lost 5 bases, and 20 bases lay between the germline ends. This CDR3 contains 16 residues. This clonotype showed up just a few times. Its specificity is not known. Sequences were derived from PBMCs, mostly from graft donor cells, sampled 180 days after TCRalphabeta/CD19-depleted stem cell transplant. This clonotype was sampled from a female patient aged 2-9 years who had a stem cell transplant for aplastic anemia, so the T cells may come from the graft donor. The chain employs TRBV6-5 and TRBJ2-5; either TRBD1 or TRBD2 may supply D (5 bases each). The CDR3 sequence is CASSLKWDPRKETQYF. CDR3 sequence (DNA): TGTGCCAGCAGTTTGAAATGGGACCCTCGTAAGGAGACCCAGTACTTC.